Given below is one T cell receptor beta chain in context. Its antigen is unknown. The CDR3 runs to 13 residues. V was cut by 5 bases and J by 10 bases, with 12 bases left in between. Amplification of ligated cDNA took four PCR rounds with SP2 and nested alpha and beta constant primers. From the 5' RACE reads, TCRdb called clonotypes with MiXCR, one entry per CDR3 protein. The repertoire holds roughly 62,000 distinct CDR3 sequences, more than 6% seen once, with 15% to 20% in the top ten. TCR cDNA received a 3' ligated oligonucleotide that carried a UMI. Whole blood, roughly 2.6 ml, came from adult healthy volunteers. Unsorted total RNA, about 1 to 1000 ng, was DNase treated before reverse transcription. The sample belongs to a study of naive and memory T cell subsets. The study, taken as a whole, reports: TCR transcript changes with activation or differentiation may affect this RNA method.

The sequence was obtained from a female donor in good health. The chain recombines TRBV12-3 or TRBV12-4 with TRBJ1-6; D is possibly TRBD1 (5 bases). The CDR3 loop reads CASSTGAGSPLHF. The CDR3 DNA follows: TGTGCCAGCAGTACCGGGGCGGGATCACCCCTCCACTTT.